The 2 T cell receptor beta chains in this list originate from one sample, sequenced in a study of blood T cell repertoires in COVID-19. Some clones are missing from TCRdb's copy, which holds only in-frame ones; the method was immunoSEQ multiplex PCR. Among roughly 77,000 clones, about 87% were seen once, and the ten largest hold over 6.5%. Sequences were obtained from peripheral blood. All receptors come from a woman of 80 years or more with active COVID-19.

CDR3 amino acids: CASSLQLGLEAFF. As DNA, the CDR3 is TGTGCCAGCAGCCTACAACTGGGCCTTGAAGCTTTCTTT. V usage is TRBV3-1 (or the pseudogene TRBV3-2) and J usage is TRBJ1-1; D unclear. Germline V gene sequence: CDR1 LGHDT, CDR2 YNNKEL (reference sequence). V lost 4 bases, J lost 7 bases, and 13 bases lay in between. This CDR3 is built from 13 residues.

The genes are TRBV4-2 and TRBJ1-5; TRBD1 agrees at 10 bases. J was trimmed by 6 bases and V by 4 bases; bases with no gene match: 6. CDR3 length: 15 amino acids. Germline V gene lookup returns CDR1 LGHNA and CDR2 YNFKEQ. In DNA form, the CDR3 reads TGTGCCAGCAGCCTAAACCGGGACAGGGGTCAGCCCCAGCATTTT. Its translation: CASSLNRDRGQPQHF.